This T cell receptor beta chain was found in a study of T cells in tuberculosis. Across the study: CD1B tetramers identified T cells specific for mycobacterial lipid GMM. Study-level findings and limits: Classification accuracy was 75% to 90% (AUROC 0.8 to 0.9) with the GMM-specific repertoire. Shorter CDR3-alpha in active tuberculosis partly drove smaller distances.

The CDR3 is 15 amino acids. Looked up from germline, CDR1 is MGHDK and CDR2 is SYGVNS. The V gene lost 7 bases and the J gene lost 1 base, with 14 bases spanning the gap. Profiling relied on immunoSEQ multiplex PCR, and the TCRdb table lists in-frame clones only, not all of them. The sample has roughly 34,000 clones, about 97% seen once. On this clone: Its target is unknown.

On average approximately 90,000 T cells per donor were immunosequenced. V and J are TRBV25-1 and TRBJ2-4; maybe TRBD2 (6 bases). The TCR sequence derives from a donor aged 10-35 years with latent tuberculosis or without tuberculosis infection. The specimen was PBMCs. The CDR3 spells CASTRGNEAKNIQYF. The CDR3 region has the DNA TGTGCCAGCACTCGGGGGAATGAGGCCAAAAACATTCAGTACTTC.